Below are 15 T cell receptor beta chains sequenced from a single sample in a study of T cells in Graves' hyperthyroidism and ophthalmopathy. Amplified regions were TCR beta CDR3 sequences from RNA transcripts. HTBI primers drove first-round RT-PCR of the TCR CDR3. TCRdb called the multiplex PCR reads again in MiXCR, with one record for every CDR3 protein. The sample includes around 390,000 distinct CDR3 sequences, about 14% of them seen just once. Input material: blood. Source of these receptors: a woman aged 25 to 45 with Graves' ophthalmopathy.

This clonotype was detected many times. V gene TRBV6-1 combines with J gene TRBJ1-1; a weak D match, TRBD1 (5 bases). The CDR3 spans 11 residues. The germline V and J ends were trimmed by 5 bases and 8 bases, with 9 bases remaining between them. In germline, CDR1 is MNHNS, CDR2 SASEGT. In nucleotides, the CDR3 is TGTGCCAGCAGTTCTCGGGGGGAAGCTTTCTTT. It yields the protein CASSSRGEAFF.

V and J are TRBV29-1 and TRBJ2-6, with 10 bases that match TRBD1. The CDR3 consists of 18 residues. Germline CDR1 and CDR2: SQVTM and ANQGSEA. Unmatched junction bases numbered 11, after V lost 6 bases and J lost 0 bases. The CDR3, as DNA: TGCAGCGTGACAGGGGGCCTCCATACAGACTCTGGGGCCAACGTCCTGACTTTC. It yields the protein CSVTGGLHTDSGANVLTF. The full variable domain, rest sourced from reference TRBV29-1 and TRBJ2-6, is SAVISQKPSRDICQRGTSLTIQCQVDSQVTMMFWYRQQPGQSLTLIATANQGSEATYESGFVIDKFPISRPNLTFSTLTVSNMSPEDSSIYLCSVTGGLHTDSGANVLTFGAGSRLTVL.

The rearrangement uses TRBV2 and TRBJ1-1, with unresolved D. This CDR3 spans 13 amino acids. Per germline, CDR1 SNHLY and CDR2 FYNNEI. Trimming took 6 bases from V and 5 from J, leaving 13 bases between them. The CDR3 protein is CASSGIGGTEAFF. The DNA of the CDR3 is TGTGCCAGCAGCGGGATCGGTGGGACTGAAGCTTTCTTT.

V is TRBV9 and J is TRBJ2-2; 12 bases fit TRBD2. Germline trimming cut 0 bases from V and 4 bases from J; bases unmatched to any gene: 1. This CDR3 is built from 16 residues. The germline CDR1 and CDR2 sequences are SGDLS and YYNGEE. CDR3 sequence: CASSVVTSGGTGELFF. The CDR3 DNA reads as TGTGCCAGCAGCGTAGTGACTAGCGGGGGCACCGGGGAGCTGTTTTTT.

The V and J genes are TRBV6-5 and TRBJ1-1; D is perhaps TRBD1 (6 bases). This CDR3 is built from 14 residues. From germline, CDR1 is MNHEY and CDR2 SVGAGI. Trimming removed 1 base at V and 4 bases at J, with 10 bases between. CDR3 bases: TGTGCCAGCAGTTACTTGGGGGCTAGCACTGAAGCTTTCTTT. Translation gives CASSYLGASTEAFF.

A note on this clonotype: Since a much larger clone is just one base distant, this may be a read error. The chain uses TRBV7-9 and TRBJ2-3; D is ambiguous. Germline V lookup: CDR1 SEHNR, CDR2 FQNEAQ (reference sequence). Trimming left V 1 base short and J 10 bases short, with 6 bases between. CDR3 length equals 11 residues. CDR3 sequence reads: CASSLDRPQYF. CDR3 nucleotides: TGTGCCAGCAGCTTAGACCGACCGCAGTATTTT. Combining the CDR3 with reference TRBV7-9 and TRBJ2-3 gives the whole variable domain DTGVSQNPRHKITKRGQNVTFRCDPISEHNRLYWYRQTLGQGPEFLTYFQNEAQLEKSRLLSDRFSAERPKGSFSTLEIQRTEQGDSAMYLCASSLDRPQYFGPGTRLTVL.

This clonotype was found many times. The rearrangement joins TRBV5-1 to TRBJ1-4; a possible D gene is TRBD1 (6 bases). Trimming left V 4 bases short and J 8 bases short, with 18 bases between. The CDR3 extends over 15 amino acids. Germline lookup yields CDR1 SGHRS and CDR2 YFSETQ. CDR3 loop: CASSIGGQTYEKLFF. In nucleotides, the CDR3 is TGCGCCAGCAGCATTGGTGGACAGACGTACGAAAAACTGTTTTTT.

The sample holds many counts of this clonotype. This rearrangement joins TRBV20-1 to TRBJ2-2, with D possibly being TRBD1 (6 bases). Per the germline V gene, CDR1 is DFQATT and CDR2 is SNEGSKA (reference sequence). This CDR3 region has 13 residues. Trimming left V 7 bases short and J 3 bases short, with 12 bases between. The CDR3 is CSVSSGDTGELFF. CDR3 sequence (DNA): TGCAGTGTCTCATCAGGGGACACCGGGGAGCTGTTTTTT.

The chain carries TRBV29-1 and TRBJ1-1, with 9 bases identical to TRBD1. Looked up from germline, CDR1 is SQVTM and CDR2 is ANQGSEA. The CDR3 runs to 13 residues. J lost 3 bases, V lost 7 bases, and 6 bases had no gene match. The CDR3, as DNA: TGCAGCGCCGGACAGGGGCCGGACACTGAAGCTTTCTTT. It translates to CSAGQGPDTEAFF. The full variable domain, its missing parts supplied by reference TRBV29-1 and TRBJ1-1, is SAVISQKPSRDICQRGTSLTIQCQVDSQVTMMFWYRQQPGQSLTLIATANQGSEATYESGFVIDKFPISRPNLTFSTLTVSNMSPEDSSIYLCSAGQGPDTEAFFGQGTRLTVV.

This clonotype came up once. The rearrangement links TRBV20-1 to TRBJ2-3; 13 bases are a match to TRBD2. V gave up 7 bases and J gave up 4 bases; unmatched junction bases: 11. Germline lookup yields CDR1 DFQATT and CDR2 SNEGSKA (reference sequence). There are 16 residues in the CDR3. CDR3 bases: TGCAGTGTCGGACTAGCGGGGGAATTGGGCGCAGATACGCAGTATTTT. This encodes CSVGLAGELGADTQYF.

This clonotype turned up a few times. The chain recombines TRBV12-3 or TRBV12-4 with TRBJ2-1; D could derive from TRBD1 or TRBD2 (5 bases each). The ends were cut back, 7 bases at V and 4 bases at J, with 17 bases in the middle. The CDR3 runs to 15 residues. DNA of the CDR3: TGTGCCAGCACCCCGGGGCGCAGTAAATACAATGAGCAGTTCTTC. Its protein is CASTPGRSKYNEQFF.

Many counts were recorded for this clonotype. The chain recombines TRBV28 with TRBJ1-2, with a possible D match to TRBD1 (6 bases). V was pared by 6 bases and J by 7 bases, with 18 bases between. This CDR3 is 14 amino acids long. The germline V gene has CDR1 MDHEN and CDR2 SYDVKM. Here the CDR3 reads CASSRIQGSTGYTF. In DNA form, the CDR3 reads TGTGCCAGCAGCCGAATACAGGGTAGTACTGGCTACACCTTC.

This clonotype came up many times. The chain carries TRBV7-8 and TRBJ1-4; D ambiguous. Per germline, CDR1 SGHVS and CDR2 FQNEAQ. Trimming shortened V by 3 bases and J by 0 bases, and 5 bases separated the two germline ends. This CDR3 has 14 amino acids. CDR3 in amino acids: CASSFRTTNEKLFF. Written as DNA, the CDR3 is TGTGCCAGCAGCTTTCGAACAACTAATGAAAAACTGTTTTTT.

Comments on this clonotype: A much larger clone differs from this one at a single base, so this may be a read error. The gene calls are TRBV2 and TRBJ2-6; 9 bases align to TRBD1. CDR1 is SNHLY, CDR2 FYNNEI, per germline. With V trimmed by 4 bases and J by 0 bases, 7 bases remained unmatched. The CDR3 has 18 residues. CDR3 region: CASSVPGTGPSGANVLTF. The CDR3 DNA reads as TGTGCCAGCAGTGTACCCGGGACAGGGCCCTCTGGGGCCAACGTCCTGACTTTC.

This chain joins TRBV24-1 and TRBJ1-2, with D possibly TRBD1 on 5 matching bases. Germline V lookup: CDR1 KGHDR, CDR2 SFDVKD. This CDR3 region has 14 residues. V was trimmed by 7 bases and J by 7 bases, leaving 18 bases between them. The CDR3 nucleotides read TGTGCCACCAGGCCACCGGGGGAGAGCGGTGGCTACACCTTC. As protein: CATRPPGESGGYTF.